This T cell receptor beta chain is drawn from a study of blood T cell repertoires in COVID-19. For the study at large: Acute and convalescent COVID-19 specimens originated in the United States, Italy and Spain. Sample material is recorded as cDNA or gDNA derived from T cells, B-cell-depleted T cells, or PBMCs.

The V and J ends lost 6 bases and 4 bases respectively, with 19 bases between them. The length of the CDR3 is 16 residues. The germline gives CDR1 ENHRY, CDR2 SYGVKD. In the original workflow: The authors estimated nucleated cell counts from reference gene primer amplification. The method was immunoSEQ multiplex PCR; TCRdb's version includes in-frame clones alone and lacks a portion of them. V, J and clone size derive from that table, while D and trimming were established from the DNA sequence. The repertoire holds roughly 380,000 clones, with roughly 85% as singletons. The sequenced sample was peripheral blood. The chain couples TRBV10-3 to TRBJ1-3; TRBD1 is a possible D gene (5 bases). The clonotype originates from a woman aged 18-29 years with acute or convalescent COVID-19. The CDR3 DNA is TGTGCCATCAGCCAGGGACTACGGAATGGAGGAAACACCATATATTTT. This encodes CAISQGLRNGGNTIYF.